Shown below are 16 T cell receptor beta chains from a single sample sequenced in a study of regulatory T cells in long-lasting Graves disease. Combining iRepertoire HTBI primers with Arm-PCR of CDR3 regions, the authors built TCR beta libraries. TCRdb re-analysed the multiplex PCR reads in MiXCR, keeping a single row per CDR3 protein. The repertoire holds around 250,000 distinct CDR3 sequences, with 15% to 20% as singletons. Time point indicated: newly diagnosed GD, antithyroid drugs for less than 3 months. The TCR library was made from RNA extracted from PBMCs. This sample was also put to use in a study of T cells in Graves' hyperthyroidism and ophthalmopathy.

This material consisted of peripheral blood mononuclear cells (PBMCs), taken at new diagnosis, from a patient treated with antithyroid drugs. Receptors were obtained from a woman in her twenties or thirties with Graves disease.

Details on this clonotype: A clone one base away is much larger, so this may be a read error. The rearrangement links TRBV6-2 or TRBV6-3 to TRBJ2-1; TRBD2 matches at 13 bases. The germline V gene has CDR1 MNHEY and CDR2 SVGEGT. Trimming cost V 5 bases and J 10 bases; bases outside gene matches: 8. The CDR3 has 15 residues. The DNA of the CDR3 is TGTGCCAGCAGTACCACTAGCGGGGGGGCTTACGAGCAGTTCTTC. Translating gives CASSTTSGGAYEQFF.

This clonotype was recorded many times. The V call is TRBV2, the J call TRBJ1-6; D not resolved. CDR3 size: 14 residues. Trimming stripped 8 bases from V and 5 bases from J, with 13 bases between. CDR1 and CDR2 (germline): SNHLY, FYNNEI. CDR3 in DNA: TGTGCCAGCTGTGTGACAAGGAATAATTCACCCCTCCACTTT. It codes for CASCVTRNNSPLHF.

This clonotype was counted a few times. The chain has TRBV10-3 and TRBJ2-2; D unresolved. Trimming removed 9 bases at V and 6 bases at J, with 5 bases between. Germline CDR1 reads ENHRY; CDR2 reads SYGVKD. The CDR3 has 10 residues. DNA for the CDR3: TGTGCCATTGGGGCCGGGGAGCTGTTTTTT. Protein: CAIGAGELFF.

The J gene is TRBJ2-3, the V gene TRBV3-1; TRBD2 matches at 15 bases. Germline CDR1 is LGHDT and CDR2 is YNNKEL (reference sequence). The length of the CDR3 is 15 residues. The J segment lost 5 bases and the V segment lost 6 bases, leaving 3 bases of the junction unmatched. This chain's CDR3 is CASRGTSGGIDTQYF. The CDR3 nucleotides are TGTGCCAGCAGGGGGACTAGCGGGGGGATAGATACGCAGTATTTT.

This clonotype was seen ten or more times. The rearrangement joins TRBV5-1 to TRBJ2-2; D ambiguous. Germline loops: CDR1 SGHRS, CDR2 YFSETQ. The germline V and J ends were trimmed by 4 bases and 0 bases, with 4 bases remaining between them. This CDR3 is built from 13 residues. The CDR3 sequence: CASSPSNTGELFF. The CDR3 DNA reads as TGCGCCAGCAGCCCTTCGAACACCGGGGAGCTGTTTTTT.

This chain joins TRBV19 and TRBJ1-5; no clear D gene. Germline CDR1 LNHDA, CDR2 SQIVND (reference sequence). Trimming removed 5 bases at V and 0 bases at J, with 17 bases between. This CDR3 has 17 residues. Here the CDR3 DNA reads TGTGCCAGTAGTCTTAGGGCGGGGAAAAGTAGCAATCAGCCCCAGCATTTT. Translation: CASSLRAGKSSNQPQHF.

The CDR3: CASSRSGPAKNIQYF. CDR3 coding DNA: TGCGCCAGCAGCCGGAGTGGCCCGGCCAAAAACATTCAGTACTTC. The rearrangement uses TRBV4-1 and TRBJ2-4; D is undetermined. There are 15 residues in the CDR3. Trimming took off 4 bases at V and 1 base at J, with 11 bases between the two ends. The germline V gene has CDR1 MGHRA and CDR2 YSYEKL.

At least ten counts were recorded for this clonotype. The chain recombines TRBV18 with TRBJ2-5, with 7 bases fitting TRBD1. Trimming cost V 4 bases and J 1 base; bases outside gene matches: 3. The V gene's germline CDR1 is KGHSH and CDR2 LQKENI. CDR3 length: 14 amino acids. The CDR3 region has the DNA TGTGCCAGCTCACGGGACAGCCCCCAAGAGACCCAGTACTTC. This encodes CASSRDSPQETQYF.

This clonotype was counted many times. The CDR3 DNA is TGTGCCAGCAGCCAAGGATTGGGACAGCGTGAAGCTTTCTTT. Encoded protein: CASSQGLGQREAFF. V is TRBV3-1 and J is TRBJ1-1, with 7 bases lining up with TRBD1. This CDR3 is 14 amino acids long. Looked up from germline, CDR1 is LGHDT and CDR2 is YNNKEL (reference sequence). J gave up 7 bases and V 1 base, and 6 bases lay outside the gene matches.

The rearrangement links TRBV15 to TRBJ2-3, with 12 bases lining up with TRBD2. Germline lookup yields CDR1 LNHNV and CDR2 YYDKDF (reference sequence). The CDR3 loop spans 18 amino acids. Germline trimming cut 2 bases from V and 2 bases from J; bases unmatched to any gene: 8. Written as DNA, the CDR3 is TGTGCCACCAGCAGACGGCCTTGGACTAGCGGGGCCACAGATACGCAGTATTTT. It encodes CATSRRPWTSGATDTQYF.

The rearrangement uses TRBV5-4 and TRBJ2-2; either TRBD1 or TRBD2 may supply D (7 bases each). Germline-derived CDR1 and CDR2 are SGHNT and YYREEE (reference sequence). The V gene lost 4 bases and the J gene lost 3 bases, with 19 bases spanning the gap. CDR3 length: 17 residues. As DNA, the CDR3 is TGTGCCAGCAGCACCCTTTTCAGGGGGGGGGACACCGGGGAGCTGTTTTTT. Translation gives CASSTLFRGGDTGELFF.

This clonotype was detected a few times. Here the CDR3 DNA reads TGTGCCAGCATCCGGGCCACGGACACCGGGGAGCTGTTTTTT. Encoded protein: CASIRATDTGELFF. V is TRBV6-1 and J is TRBJ2-2; the D is unclear. V lost 7 bases and J lost 3, with 12 bases in between. Germline V gene sequence: CDR1 MNHNS, CDR2 SASEGT. The CDR3 consists of 14 residues.

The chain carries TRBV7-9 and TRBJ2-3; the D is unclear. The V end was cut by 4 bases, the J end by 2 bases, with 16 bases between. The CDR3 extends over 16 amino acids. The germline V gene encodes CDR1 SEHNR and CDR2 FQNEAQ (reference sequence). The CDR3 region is CASSSTVSGDTDTQYF. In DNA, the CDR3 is TGTGCCAGCAGCTCTACGGTATCAGGTGACACAGATACGCAGTATTTT.

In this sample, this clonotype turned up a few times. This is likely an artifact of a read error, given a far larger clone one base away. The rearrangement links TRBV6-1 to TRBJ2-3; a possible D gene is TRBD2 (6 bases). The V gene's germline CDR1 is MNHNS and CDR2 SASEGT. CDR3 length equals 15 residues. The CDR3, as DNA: TGTGCCAGCACGGCTGGGGCGGGGAACCGGGAGACCCGGTACTTC. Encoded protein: CASTAGAGNRETRYF.

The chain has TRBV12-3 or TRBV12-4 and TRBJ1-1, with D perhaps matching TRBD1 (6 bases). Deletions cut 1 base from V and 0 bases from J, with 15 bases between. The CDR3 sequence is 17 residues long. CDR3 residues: CASSLESFRGMNTEAFF. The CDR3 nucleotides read TGTGCCAGCAGTTTAGAGTCTTTCAGGGGAATGAACACTGAAGCTTTCTTT.

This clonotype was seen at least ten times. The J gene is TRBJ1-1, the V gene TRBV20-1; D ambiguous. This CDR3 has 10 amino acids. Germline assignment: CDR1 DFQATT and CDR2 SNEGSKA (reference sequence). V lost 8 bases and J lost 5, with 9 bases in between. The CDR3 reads CSPGETEAFF. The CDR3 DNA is TGCAGTCCCGGGGAGACTGAAGCTTTCTTT.